This T cell receptor beta chain was found in a study of blood T cell repertoires in COVID-19. Study overall: The analysed material was cDNA or gDNA that came from T cells, B-cell-depleted T cells, or PBMCs.

From germline, CDR1 is SGDLS and CDR2 YYNGEE. The V gene lost 5 bases and the J gene lost 7 bases, with 18 bases spanning the gap. This CDR3 has 14 amino acids. Original handling: Quantification of nucleated cells was approximated via reference gene primer amplification. Clones were sequenced by immunoSEQ multiplex PCR, and TCRdb holds only the in-frame ones, with some missing. Clone size and V and J calls were adopted from that table, with D and trimming inferred from the DNA. The table shows 65,000 or so clones, with about 85% occurring only once. The chain links TRBV9 to TRBJ2-5; a weak D match, TRBD1 (5 bases). Sequenced sample: peripheral blood. The source of this sequence is a human donor with acute or convalescent COVID-19. The donor label of this sample is uncertain. The CDR3 nucleotides are TGTGCCAGCAGTGAAATGACTGAAAGGGGGACCCAGTACTTC. Its protein product is CASSEMTERGTQYF.